This T cell receptor (beta chain) originates from a study of T cell changes during pregnancy in multiple sclerosis. Repertoires were generated with immunoSEQ multiplex PCR, while TCRdb's copy carries only in-frame clones and drops some. Found here are 30,000 to 50,000 clones, just over 90% of them singletons; the top ten hold roughly 0.5%. The germline V gene encodes CDR1 SQVTM and CDR2 ANQGSEA. The CDR3 extends over 14 amino acids. Losses at the gene ends were 4 bases for V and 4 bases for J; bases not matched to a gene: 6. Sequencing was performed on CD4+ T cells from peripheral blood mononuclear cells, taken in the first trimester of pregnancy. This sequence joins TRBV29-1 and TRBJ1-4; 7 positions agree with TRBD1. The TCR was taken from a female donor in good health, enrolled as a control in a pregnancy study. CDR3 sequence (DNA): TGCAGCGTTGCTAACAGGGGCGGTAATGAAAAACTGTTTTTT. This sequence encodes CSVANRGGNEKLFF.